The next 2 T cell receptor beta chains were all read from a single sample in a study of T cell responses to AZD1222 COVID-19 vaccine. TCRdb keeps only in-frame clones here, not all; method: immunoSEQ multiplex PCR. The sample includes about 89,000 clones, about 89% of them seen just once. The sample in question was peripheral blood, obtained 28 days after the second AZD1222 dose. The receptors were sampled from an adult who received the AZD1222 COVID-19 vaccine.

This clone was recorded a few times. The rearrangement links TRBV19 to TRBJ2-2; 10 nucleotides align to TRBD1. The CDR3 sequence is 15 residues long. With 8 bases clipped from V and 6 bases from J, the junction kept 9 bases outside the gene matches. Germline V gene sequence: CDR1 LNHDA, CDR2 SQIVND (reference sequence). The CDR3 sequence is CASGGDRGWAGELFF. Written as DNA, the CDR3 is TGTGCCAGTGGAGGGGACAGGGGATGGGCCGGGGAGCTGTTTTTT.

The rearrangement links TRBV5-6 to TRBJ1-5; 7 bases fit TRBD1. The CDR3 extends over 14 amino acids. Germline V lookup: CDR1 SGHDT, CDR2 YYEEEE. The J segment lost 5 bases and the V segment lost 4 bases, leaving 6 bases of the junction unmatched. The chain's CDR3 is CASSPWDRYQPQHF. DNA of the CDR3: TGTGCCAGCAGCCCGTGGGACAGATATCAGCCCCAGCATTTT.